The TCR beta chain described here comes from a study of cytomegalovirus exposure and HLA in healthy donors. Across the study: When fewer than 400 donors were genotyped, about 81% of them were found to fall in the Caucasian-associated ancestry cluster. Study conclusions and caveats: There were some V segments, including TRBV6-2 and TRBV6-3, excluded as indistinguishable. The authors reported that TCR beta sequences could predict HLA-A and HLA-B alleles. These predictions were accurate for most subjects in the first cohort.

The CDR3 runs to 17 residues. Germline CDR1 is SGHVS and CDR2 is FNYEAQ. Losses at the gene ends were 3 bases for V and 1 base for J; bases not matched to a gene: 7. Use of 60 Vbeta and 13 Jbeta primers characterized the PCR. Assay used: immunoSEQ multiplex PCR; TCRdb lists only in-frame clones, some missing. The sample contains 310,000 or so clones, roughly 90% of which appear only once. Comment on this clone: Its antigen is not identified.

This chain joins TRBV7-6 and TRBJ1-4; 8 nucleotides agree with TRBD1. The source of this sequence is a young woman in good health and CMV-seronegative. The sample consisted of PBMCs. Here the CDR3 DNA reads TGTGCCAGCAGCTTCGGACAGGGAGGGTTAACTAATGAAAAACTGTTTTTT. It codes for CASSFGQGGLTNEKLFF.